These 2 T cell receptor beta chains originate from one sample sequenced in a study of cytomegalovirus exposure and HLA in healthy donors. It was with 60 Vbeta and 13 Jbeta primers that the PCR ran. Repertoires were generated with immunoSEQ multiplex PCR, while TCRdb's copy carries only in-frame clones and drops some. This table holds 150,000 to 200,000 clones, roughly 80% found once. The source material was PBMCs. All receptors come from a man aged 25-40 years in good health and CMV-seropositive.

J is TRBJ2-5 and V is TRBV6-1; the match to TRBD1 covers 8 bases. The DNA matches TRBJ2-7 better at its end, which makes the J call doubtful. Germline CDR1 is MNHNS and CDR2 is SASEGT. The CDR3 is 14 residues long. In DNA form, the CDR3 reads TGTGCCAGCAGTGGCGGGACAGGACGTTACGAGCAGTACTTC. Its translation: CASSGGTGRYEQYF.

The CDR3 sequence: CASRDSGGASYEQYF. DNA of the CDR3: TGCGCCAGCCGAGATAGCGGGGGAGCGTCCTACGAGCAGTACTTC. The gene calls are TRBV10-2 and TRBJ2-7; 9 nucleotides agree with TRBD2. Germline CDR1 WSHSY, CDR2 SAAADI. V shed 8 bases and J 1 base; nucleotides not matched to a gene: 9. The CDR3 covers 15 residues.